A single sample gave rise to the 18 T cell receptor beta chains below, sequenced in a study of early T cells in non-severe SARS-CoV-2 infection. Using its own MiXCR run on the 5' RACE reads, TCRdb lists one record per CDR3 protein. Of under 85,000 distinct CDR3 sequences in the sample, around 14% were seen once. The sample consisted of whole blood. The receptors derive from an adult who was a healthcare worker with PCR-confirmed SARS-CoV-2 infection or an uninfected control (not recorded which).

J is TRBJ2-3 and V is TRBV7-2; weak D call: TRBD2 (7 bases). This CDR3 has 16 residues. Germline values: CDR1 SGHTA, CDR2 FQGNSA. Trimming shortened V by 5 bases and J by 5 bases, and 20 bases separated the two germline ends. The CDR3 DNA follows: TGTGCCAGCAGCCCAAGGCCGGGGGGACAAGGAGATACGCAGTATTTT. Protein product: CASSPRPGGQGDTQYF. The whole variable domain, filled in from reference TRBV7-2 and TRBJ2-3, reads GAGVSQSPSNKVTEKGKDVELRCDPISGHTALYWYRQSLGQGLEFLIYFQGNSAPDKSGLPSDRFSAERTGGSVSTLTIQRTQQEDSAVYLCASSPRPGGQGDTQYFGPGTRLTVL.

This chain joins TRBV4-2 and TRBJ1-2, with 7 positions matching TRBD1. With V trimmed by 2 bases and J by 3 bases, 6 bases remained unmatched. CDR1 and CDR2 (germline): LGHNA, YNFKEQ. The CDR3 is 15 residues long. The CDR3 spells CASSQYRGVDYGYTF. The CDR3 DNA reads TGTGCCAGCAGCCAATACAGGGGTGTAGACTATGGCTACACCTTC.

The V and J genes are TRBV7-9 and TRBJ1-2; 9 nucleotides agree with TRBD1. CDR3 length: 15 residues. CDR1 and CDR2 from the germline V gene are SEHNR and FQNEAQ (reference sequence). Trimming cost V 5 bases and J 0 bases; bases outside gene matches: 4. The CDR3 sequence: CASSRTGAANYGYTF. Written as DNA, the CDR3 is TGTGCCAGCAGCCGGACAGGGGCAGCTAACTATGGCTACACCTTC.

V usage is TRBV12-3 or TRBV12-4 and J usage is TRBJ2-3, with D tentatively TRBD1 (6 bases). The CDR3 covers 12 residues. Trimming removed 6 bases at V and 5 bases at J, with 9 bases between. CDR3 bases: TGTGCCAGCAGCCCACAGGGAGATACGCAGTATTTT. It yields the protein CASSPQGDTQYF.

This clonotype was detected only a few times. The chain has TRBV15 and TRBJ1-5; no clear D. Trimming took 3 bases from V and 5 from J, leaving 17 bases between them. CDR3 size: 16 residues. Germline V gives CDR1 LNHNV, CDR2 YYDKDF (reference sequence). CDR3 DNA: TGTGCCACCAGCAGTAATGAGGGAGGAAGTTATCAGCCCCAGCATTTT. It encodes CATSSNEGGSYQPQHF.

The rearrangement joins TRBV7-3 to TRBJ2-7, with unresolved D. The V end was cut by 10 bases, the J end by 4 bases, with 11 bases between. This CDR3 is 11 amino acids long. Germline loops: CDR1 SGHTA, CDR2 FQGTGA. The CDR3 nucleotides read TGTGCCAACCAGCGAAGATACGAGCAGTACTTC. The encoded protein is CANQRRYEQYF.

The table lists this clonotype with many counts. The chain carries TRBV13 and TRBJ1-3, with a possible D match to TRBD1 (5 bases). CDR1 and CDR2 (germline): PRHDT, FYEKMQ (reference sequence). V was cut by 1 base and J by 0 bases, with 7 bases left in between. CDR3 length: 15 amino acids. The CDR3 loop is CASSLAGSSGNTIYF. DNA for the CDR3: TGTGCCAGCAGCTTAGCAGGGAGCTCTGGAAACACCATATATTTT.

This chain uses TRBV5-6 with TRBJ1-6; no reliable D call. This CDR3 has 18 residues. The V gene lost 1 base and the J gene lost 0 bases, with 14 bases spanning the gap. Germline V gene lookup returns CDR1 SGHDT and CDR2 YYEEEE. The CDR3 nucleotides are TGTGCCAGCAGCTTGCTAAGGGTATCGGGCTCCTATAATTCACCCCTCCACTTT. This sequence encodes CASSLLRVSGSYNSPLHF.

This clonotype turned up a few times. The gene calls are TRBV6-5 and TRBJ2-7, with 9 bases lining up with TRBD1. The germline CDR1 and CDR2 sequences are MNHEY and SVGAGI. CDR3 size: 15 residues. V was pared by 0 bases and J by 7 bases, with 7 bases of the junction left unmatched. The CDR3 is CASSYSGDRVEEQYF. CDR3 nucleotides: TGTGCCAGCAGTTACTCGGGGGACAGGGTGGAAGAGCAGTACTTC.

V is TRBV20-1 and J is TRBJ2-1; no definite D call. Germline assignment: CDR1 DFQATT and CDR2 SNEGSKA (reference sequence). V shed 5 bases and J shed 0 bases, with 11 bases lying between them. CDR3 length equals 14 residues. This CDR3 reads CSAQSSGSYNEQFF. In nucleotides, the CDR3 is TGCAGTGCTCAGTCCTCAGGCTCCTACAATGAGCAGTTCTTC.

This clonotype was seen only a few times. The chain links TRBV7-2 to TRBJ1-1; D is perhaps TRBD1 (6 bases). The CDR3 length is 14 residues. Germline V gives CDR1 SGHTA, CDR2 FQGNSA. Trimming took 5 bases from V and 5 from J, leaving 15 bases between them. Here the CDR3 reads CASSEQGRGTEAFF. CDR3 DNA sequence: TGTGCCAGCAGCGAACAGGGCCGTGGGACTGAAGCTTTCTTT.

The chain has TRBV20-1 and TRBJ1-4; D might be TRBD1 (6 bases). The CDR3 covers 13 residues. Trimming took 6 bases from V and 6 from J, leaving 14 bases between them. CDR1 is DFQATT and CDR2 is SNEGSKA in the germline V gene (reference sequence). The CDR3 spells CSASHQGHEKLFF. The CDR3 DNA reads as TGCAGTGCGAGCCACCAGGGGCATGAAAAACTGTTTTTT.

The CDR3 sequence: CASSGTGRYEQYF. The DNA for the CDR3 is TGTGCCAGCAGCGGGACAGGGAGGTACGAGCAGTACTTC. The gene calls are TRBV9 and TRBJ2-7, with TRBD1 matching over 8 bases. Germline V gene lookup returns CDR1 SGDLS and CDR2 YYNGEE. V was clipped by 3 bases and J by 4 bases; unmatched bases: 3. The CDR3 has 13 residues. The full variable domain, rest sourced from reference TRBV9 and TRBJ2-7, is DSGVTQTPKHLITATGQRVTLRCSPRSGDLSVYWYQQSLDQGLQFLIQYYNGEERAKGNILERFSAQQFPDLHSELNLSSLELGDSALYFCASSGTGRYEQYFGPGTRLTVT.

This clonotype was counted between two and nine times. The J gene is TRBJ1-5, the V gene TRBV5-1; D remains ambiguous. The V and J ends lost 0 bases and 1 base respectively, with 5 bases between them. This CDR3 contains 14 residues. Germline lookup yields CDR1 SGHRS and CDR2 YFSETQ. The CDR3 nucleotides are TGCGCCAGCAGCTTGGATGGCAGCAATCAGCCCCAGCATTTT. It translates to CASSLDGSNQPQHF. The full variable domain, in which reference TRBV5-1 and TRBJ1-5 provide the parts outside the CDR3, is KAGVTQTPRYLIKTRGQQVTLSCSPISGHRSVSWYQQTPGQGLQFLFEYFSETQRNKGNFPGRFSGRQFSNSRSEMNVSTLELGDSALYLCASSLDGSNQPQHFGDGTRLSIL.

This clonotype was counted many times. The V gene is TRBV14, the J gene TRBJ2-4; TRBD2 matches 11 bases. V lost 0 bases and J lost 7; bases outside the gene matches: 2. There are 15 residues in the CDR3. From germline, CDR1 is SGHDN and CDR2 FVKESK. The CDR3 spells CASSQDASGRNIQYF. In DNA form, the CDR3 reads TGTGCCAGCAGCCAAGACGCTAGCGGGAGGAACATTCAGTACTTC.

The chain is built from TRBV20-1 and TRBJ2-1; a weak D match, TRBD2 (6 bases). The CDR3 is made up of 11 amino acids. V was shortened by 4 bases and J by 10 bases, with 11 bases between the two germline ends. In germline, CDR1 is DFQATT, CDR2 SNEGSKA (reference sequence). The CDR3: CSATLAYEQFF. The CDR3, as DNA: TGCAGTGCTACCCTAGCGTACGAGCAGTTCTTC.

The chain has TRBV12-3 or TRBV12-4 and TRBJ2-5; weak D call: TRBD2 (6 bases). Trimming took 5 bases from V and 5 from J, leaving 6 bases between them. The CDR3 runs 11 residues. CDR3 protein: CASSRGETQYF. The CDR3 coding sequence is TGTGCCAGCAGTCGGGGGGAGACCCAGTACTTC.

This chain joins TRBV6-2 or TRBV6-3 and TRBJ2-4; 11 bases fit TRBD2. With 6 bases clipped from V and 0 bases from J, the junction kept 10 bases outside the gene matches. This CDR3 comprises 18 residues. Germline values: CDR1 MNHEY, CDR2 SVGEGT. CDR3 region: CASRTLLAGGQAKNIQYF. The CDR3 nucleotides read TGTGCCAGCAGAACCCTCCTAGCGGGGGGCCAAGCCAAAAACATTCAGTACTTC.